The TCR beta chain under discussion was sequenced for a study of control samples from healthy donors and cancer patients. Profiling relied on immunoSEQ multiplex PCR, and the TCRdb table lists in-frame clones only, not all of them. In the table there are under 85,000 clones, 84% of which are singletons. The germline V and J ends were trimmed by 4 bases and 5 bases, with 3 bases remaining between them. The CDR3 extends over 10 amino acids. Germline CDR1 and CDR2: SQVTM and ANQGSEA. This clone was recorded only once. This TCR came from a woman between 45 and 65 years old with lung cancer. The chain is built from TRBV29-1 and TRBJ2-1; D ambiguous. Source material: PBMCs. The CDR3: CSVGDNEQFF. The CDR3, as DNA: TGCAGCGTTGGAGACAATGAGCAGTTCTTC.